The 6 T cell receptor beta chains below were found in one sample sequenced in a study of T-cell memory formation after mild COVID-19. From the 5' RACE reads, TCRdb called clonotypes with MiXCR, one entry per CDR3 protein. The table has about 68,000 distinct CDR3 sequences, 15% to 20% seen once. Specimen: PBMCs or a T cell subset sorted from them (not recorded which). Receptor source: an adult woman who had mild COVID-19 (a few samples of this study predate the infection). Cell type and time point are not known.

The chain employs TRBV15 and TRBJ1-1; D gene uncertain. The CDR3 is made up of 13 amino acids. Per the germline V gene, CDR1 is LNHNV and CDR2 is YYDKDF (reference sequence). Trimming shortened V by 7 bases and J by 1 base, and 10 bases separated the two germline ends. The CDR3 coding sequence is TGTGCCACCACCCCCCGGGGGAACACTGAAGCTTTCTTT. Its protein is CATTPRGNTEAFF.

This chain joins TRBV5-6 and TRBJ2-3, with D tentatively TRBD1 (5 bases). Per the germline V gene, CDR1 is SGHDT and CDR2 is YYEEEE. V lost 0 bases, J lost 6 bases, and 11 bases lay in between. The length of the CDR3 is 14 residues. The CDR3 nucleotides read TGTGCCAGCAGCTTGGTAAGGGGCAGGGATACGCAGTATTTT. Its protein product is CASSLVRGRDTQYF. Full variable domain (outside the CDR3, taken from reference TRBV5-6 and TRBJ2-3): DAGVTQSPTHLIKTRGQQVTLRCSPKSGHDTVSWYQQALGQGPQFIFQYYEEEERQRGNFPDRFSGHQFPNYSSELNVNALLLGDSALYLCASSLVRGRDTQYFGPGTRLTVL.

This clonotype came up many times. The chain is built from TRBV11-2 and TRBJ2-7; a weak D match, TRBD2 (6 bases). The CDR3 consists of 15 residues. Germline values: CDR1 SGHAT, CDR2 FQNNGV. Between the trimmed V and J ends, which lost 1 base and 0 bases, there was a span of 10 bases. CDR3 sequence reads: CASSLAGVSSYEQYF. CDR3 bases: TGTGCCAGCAGCTTAGCGGGGGTTAGCTCCTACGAGCAGTACTTC.

The chain carries TRBV9 and TRBJ2-7; unclear D gene. Germline CDR1 SGDLS, CDR2 YYNGEE. Trimming left V 4 bases short and J 3 bases short, with 17 bases between. There are 15 residues in the CDR3. The CDR3 sequence is CASSLGSEQYYEQYF. CDR3 sequence (DNA): TGTGCCAGCAGCTTGGGTTCGGAACAATACTACGAGCAGTACTTC.

The V and J genes are TRBV4-2 and TRBJ1-2, with D perhaps TRBD1 (5 bases). The CDR3 length is 13 residues. V lost 4 bases and J lost 10, with 16 bases in between. Per germline, CDR1 LGHNA and CDR2 YNFKEQ. This CDR3 reads CASSLYRTGAYTF. DNA of the CDR3: TGTGCCAGCAGCCTCTATAGGACTGGGGCCTACACCTTC.

The table lists this clonotype with many counts. This chain joins TRBV7-3 and TRBJ2-1; 13 nucleotides match TRBD2. The germline gives CDR1 SGHTA, CDR2 FQGTGA. V dropped 5 bases and J dropped 7; count of bases not matched to a gene: 5. This CDR3 is built from 15 residues. CDR3 amino acids: CASSPGLAGVNEQFF. As DNA, the CDR3 is TGTGCCAGCAGCCCCGGACTAGCGGGAGTGAATGAGCAGTTCTTC. Full variable domain (remainder filled in from reference TRBV7-3 and TRBJ2-1): GAGVSQTPSNKVTEKGKYVELRCDPISGHTALYWYRQSLGQGPEFLIYFQGTGAADDSGLPNDRFFAVRPEGSVSTLKIQRTERGDSAVYLCASSPGLAGVNEQFFGPGTRLTVL.